Sequencing of this T cell receptor (beta chain) was carried out in a study of shared clonotypes between healthy human individuals. The authors' processing: Junction-only sequences without quality scores were provided by ImmunoSEQ, so filtering was different. The protocol was immunoSEQ multiplex PCR, while the TCRdb copy is restricted to in-frame clones and leaves out a portion. The V and J calls and clone size were taken over from that table, and D and trimming were inferred from the DNA. The sample consists of over a million clones, 70% to 80% of them appearing once. Germline V gives CDR1 SGHTA, CDR2 FQGNSA. Trimming pared 5 bases from V and 1 base from J, leaving 13 bases between. The CDR3 contains 15 residues.

Input material: memory CD4+ T cells from PBMCs. The subset is: CD45RA-negative fraction. This chain connects TRBV7-2 to TRBJ2-3; possible D gene TRBD1, 5 bases. This receptor was obtained from a man aged 18-30 years in good health. Some clones in this sample may be carry-over from other donors' samples. The CDR3 nucleotides read TGTGCCAGCAGCGGTCGGTCCAGGGGCACAGATACGCAGTATTTT. Amino acid sequence: CASSGRSRGTDTQYF.